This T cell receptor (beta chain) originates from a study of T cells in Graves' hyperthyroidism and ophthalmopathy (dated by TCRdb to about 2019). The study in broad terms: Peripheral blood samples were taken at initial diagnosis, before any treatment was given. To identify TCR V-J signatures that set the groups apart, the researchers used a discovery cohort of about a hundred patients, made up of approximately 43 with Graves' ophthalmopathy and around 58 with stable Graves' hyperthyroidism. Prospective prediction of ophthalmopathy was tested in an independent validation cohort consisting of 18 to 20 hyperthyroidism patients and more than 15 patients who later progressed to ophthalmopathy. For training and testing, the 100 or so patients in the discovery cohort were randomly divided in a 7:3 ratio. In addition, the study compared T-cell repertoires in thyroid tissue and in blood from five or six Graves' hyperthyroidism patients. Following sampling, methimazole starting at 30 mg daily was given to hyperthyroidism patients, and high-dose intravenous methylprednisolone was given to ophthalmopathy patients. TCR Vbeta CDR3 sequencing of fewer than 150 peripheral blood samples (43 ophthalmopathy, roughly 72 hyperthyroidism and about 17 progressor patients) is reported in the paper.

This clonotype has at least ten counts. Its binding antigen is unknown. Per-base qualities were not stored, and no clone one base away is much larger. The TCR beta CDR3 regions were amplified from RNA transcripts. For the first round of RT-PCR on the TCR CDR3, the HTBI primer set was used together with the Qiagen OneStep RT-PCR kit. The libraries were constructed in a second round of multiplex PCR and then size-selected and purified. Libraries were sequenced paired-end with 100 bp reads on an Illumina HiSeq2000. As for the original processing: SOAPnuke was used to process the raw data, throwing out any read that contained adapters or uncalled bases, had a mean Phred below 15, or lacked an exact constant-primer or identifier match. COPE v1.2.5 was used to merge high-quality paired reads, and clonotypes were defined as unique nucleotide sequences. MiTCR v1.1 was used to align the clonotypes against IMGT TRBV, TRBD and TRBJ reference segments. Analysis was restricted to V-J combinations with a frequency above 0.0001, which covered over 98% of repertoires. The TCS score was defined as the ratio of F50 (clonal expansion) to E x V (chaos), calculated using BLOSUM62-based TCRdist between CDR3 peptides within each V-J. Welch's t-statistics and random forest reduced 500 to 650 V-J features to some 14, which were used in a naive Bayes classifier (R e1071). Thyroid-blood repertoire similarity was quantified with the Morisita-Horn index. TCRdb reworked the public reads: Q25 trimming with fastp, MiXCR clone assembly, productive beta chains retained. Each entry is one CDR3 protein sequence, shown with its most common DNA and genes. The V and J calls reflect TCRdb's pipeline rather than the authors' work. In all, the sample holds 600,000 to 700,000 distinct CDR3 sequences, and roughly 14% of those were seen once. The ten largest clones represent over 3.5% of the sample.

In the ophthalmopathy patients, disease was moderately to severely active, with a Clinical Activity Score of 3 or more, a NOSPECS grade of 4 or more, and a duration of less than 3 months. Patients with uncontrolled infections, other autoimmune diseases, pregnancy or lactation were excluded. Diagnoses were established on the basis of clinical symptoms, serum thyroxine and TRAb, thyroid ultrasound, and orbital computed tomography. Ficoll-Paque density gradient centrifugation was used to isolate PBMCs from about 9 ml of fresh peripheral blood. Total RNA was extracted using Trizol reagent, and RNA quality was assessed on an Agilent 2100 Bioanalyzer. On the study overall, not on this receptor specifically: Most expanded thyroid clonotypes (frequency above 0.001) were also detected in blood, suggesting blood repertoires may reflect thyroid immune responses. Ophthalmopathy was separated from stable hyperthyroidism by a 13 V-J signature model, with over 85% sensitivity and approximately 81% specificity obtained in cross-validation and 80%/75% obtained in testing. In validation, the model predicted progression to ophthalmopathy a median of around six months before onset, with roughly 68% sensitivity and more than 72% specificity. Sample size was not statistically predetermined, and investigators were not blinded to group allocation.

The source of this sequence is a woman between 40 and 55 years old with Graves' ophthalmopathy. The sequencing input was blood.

The CDR3 region has the sequence CASTLIENRDSEAFF. The DNA sequence reads TGTGCCAGCACCCTTATTGAGAACCGGGACTCTGAAGCTTTCTTT. The rearranged chain carries TRBV6-2 or TRBV6-3 and TRBJ1-1; TRBD1 is a possible D gene, resting on 5 matching bases. V loses 7 bases, J loses 6 bases, and the germline ends lie 21 bases apart. From the cysteine through the phenylalanine, the CDR3 covers 15 amino acids. Just the 45-base CDR3 DNA is kept, in frame starting at base 1. CDR1 MNHEY and CDR2 SVGEGT were looked up in the germline V gene.